The rows below give T cell receptor beta chains drawn from one sample of a study of identical twins. MiXCR, run by TCRdb on the 5' RACE reads, gives a single entry per CDR3 protein. The data contain 1.5 million to 2 million distinct CDR3 sequences, around a third of them singletons. The sequencing input was cord blood. Receptors were obtained from a newborn girl in good health. CDR3s include the opening cysteine and the closing phenylalanine or tryptophan. A D gene is named only where the DNA matches it firmly. The size field is filled for only some rows; it gives once, few, many or a size class.

v_call,j_call,d_call,clone_size,cdr3_aa,cdr3_nt
TRBV2,TRBJ1-6,TRBD1,-,CASSPTGVNSPLHF,TGTGCCAGCAGCCCTACAGGGGTTAATTCACCCCTCCACTTT
TRBV29-1,TRBJ2-7,TRBD1,few,CSVVPGQGNEQYF,TGCAGCGTGGTCCCGGGACAGGGGAACGAGCAGTACTTC
TRBV6-1,TRBJ1-2,TRBD1,-,CASSEAVTGLYGYTF,TGTGCCAGCAGTGAAGCCGTGACAGGGCTCTATGGCTACACCTTC
TRBV11-2,TRBJ1-1,-,-,CASRFGNTEAFF,TGTGCCAGCAGATTTGGGAACACTGAAGCTTTCTTT
TRBV3-1,TRBJ2-6,TRBD1,few,CASSHKPGDSPGANVLTF,TGTGCCAGCAGTCATAAACCCGGGGACAGTCCTGGGGCCAACGTCCTGACTTTC
TRBV4-3,TRBJ1-6,-,-,CASSQARMSSYNSPPHF,TGCGCCAGCAGCCAAGCCCGAATGAGCTCCTATAATTCACCCCCCCACTTT
TRBV24-1,TRBJ2-5,-,-,CATSDFETGETQYF,TGTGCCACCAGTGATTTCGAGACGGGGGAGACCCAGTACTTC
TRBV14,TRBJ2-5,-,-,CASSQSRDGIWTQYF,TGTGCCAGCAGCCAATCCCGGGACGGTATTTGGACCCAGTACTTC
TRBV20-1,TRBJ2-3,-,few,CSARESPPDTQYF,TGCAGTGCTAGAGAGAGCCCCCCAGATACGCAGTATTTT
TRBV11-2,TRBJ1-2,TRBD1,few,CASSLVDRVRGYTF,TGTGCCAGCAGCTTAGTGGACAGGGTGAGGGGCTACACCTTC
TRBV28,TRBJ2-3,TRBD2,-,CASSLAVAGGSTDTQYF,TGTGCCAGCAGTTTAGCGGTAGCGGGAGGTAGCACAGATACGCAGTATTTT
TRBV10-3,TRBJ2-7,TRBD1,few,CAIRTGQSSYEQYF,TGTGCCATCAGGACAGGGCAGAGCTCCTACGAGCAGTACTTC
TRBV24-1,TRBJ2-7,-,-,CATSDLGVPNEQYF,TGTGCCACCAGTGACTTGGGGGTCCCCAATGAGCAGTACTTC
TRBV20-1,TRBJ2-7,TRBD2,-,CSATSGTSGTLYEQYF,TGCAGTGCTACGAGCGGGACTAGCGGGACCCTCTACGAGCAGTACTTC
TRBV20-1,TRBJ2-1,TRBD2,-,CSARRTSGPPYNEQFF,TGCAGTGCTAGAAGGACTAGCGGACCCCCCTACAATGAGCAGTTCTTC
TRBV24-1,TRBJ2-7,-,-,CATSDPPAPEQYF,TGTGCCACCAGTGACCCCCCGGCGCCCGAGCAGTACTTC
TRBV20-1,TRBJ2-5,TRBD2,-,CSASGGLYQETQYF,TGCAGTGCCAGCGGGGGCCTGTACCAAGAGACCCAGTACTTC
TRBV27,TRBJ2-1,TRBD2,-,CASSLKPWTSGESYNEQFF,TGTGCCAGCAGTTTAAAACCCTGGACTAGCGGGGAGAGTTACAATGAGCAGTTCTTC
TRBV12-3/TRBV12-4,TRBJ2-1,TRBD1,-,CASSSGVGTDSYNEQFF,TGTGCCAGCAGTTCAGGAGTCGGGACAGACTCCTACAATGAGCAGTTCTTC
TRBV20-1,TRBJ2-3,TRBD2,-,CSARAGLAGPYTQYF,TGCAGTGCTAGGGCGGGACTAGCGGGGCCGTATACGCAGTATTTT
TRBV5-1,TRBJ1-2,TRBD1,few,CASSWGDSSYGYTF,TGCGCCAGCAGCTGGGGGGACAGTTCTTATGGCTACACCTTC
TRBV7-2,TRBJ2-1,-,few,CASSTIHRDCLNEQFF,TGTGCCAGCAGCACCATACACCGGGACTGCCTCAATGAGCAGTTCTTC
TRBV29-1,TRBJ2-7,TRBD1,-,CSVETTGLHEQYF,TGCAGCGTTGAGACGACAGGGCTCCACGAGCAGTACTTC
TRBV5-1,TRBJ1-1,TRBD1,-,CASSLGAGQTGGTEAFF,TGCGCCAGCAGCTTGGGGGCCGGACAGACAGGGGGCACTGAAGCTTTCTTT
TRBV12-3/TRBV12-4,TRBJ2-1,-,few,CASSSGSFDEQFF,TGTGCCAGCAGTTCTGGTTCGTTCGATGAGCAGTTCTTC
TRBV11-2,TRBJ2-1,TRBD2,few,CASSCFLNAREDNGNEQFF,TGTGCCAGCAGCTGCTTCTTGAATGCGCGGGAGGATAATGGCAATGAGCAGTTCTTC
TRBV12-3/TRBV12-4,TRBJ1-4,-,-,CASTRQSNEKLFF,TGTGCCAGCACTAGACAGTCCAATGAAAAACTGTTTTTT
TRBV6-1,TRBJ1-1,-,-,CAVKREFDTEAFF,TGTGCCGTGAAGCGGGAGTTCGACACTGAAGCTTTCTTT
TRBV6-1,TRBJ1-2,TRBD1,once,CASGEGGRGDGYTF,TGTGCCAGCGGTGAAGGGGGCAGGGGAGACGGCTACACCTTC
TRBV20-1,TRBJ1-4,-,-,CSAQPDRFSSINEKLFF,TGCAGTGCTCAACCCGACAGGTTCTCCTCCATTAATGAAAAACTGTTTTTT